The clone carrying this T cell receptor (beta chain) has just one count. Antigen: not known. Amplification by 5'RACE using constant-segment primers produced TCR alpha and TCR beta cDNA libraries that carried sample barcodes and UMIs. TCRdb itself ran the 5' RACE reads through MiXCR, one entry per CDR3 protein. The sample shows 200,000 to 250,000 distinct CDR3 sequences, about 16% of them seen only once. The sample originates from a study of T-cell memory formation after mild COVID-19. Study information: TCR clusters showed largely donor specificity.

Germline V gene data show CDR1 as SNHLY and CDR2 as FYNNEI. V was pared by 7 bases and J by 5 bases, with 14 bases between. The CDR3 has 13 residues. Study results and limitations: Some responding clones appeared in pre-infection memory, suggesting cross-reactive memory joined.

The sequence derives from a man aged 18 to 30 who had mild COVID-19 (a few samples of this study predate the infection). Cell type and time point are not known. The sequencing input was PBMCs or a T cell subset sorted from them (not recorded which). J is TRBJ1-1 and V is TRBV2; D may be TRBD1 (5 bases). CDR3 loop: CASKGPTRTEAFF. In DNA, the CDR3 is TGTGCCAGCAAGGGACCCACTCGAACTGAAGCTTTCTTT.